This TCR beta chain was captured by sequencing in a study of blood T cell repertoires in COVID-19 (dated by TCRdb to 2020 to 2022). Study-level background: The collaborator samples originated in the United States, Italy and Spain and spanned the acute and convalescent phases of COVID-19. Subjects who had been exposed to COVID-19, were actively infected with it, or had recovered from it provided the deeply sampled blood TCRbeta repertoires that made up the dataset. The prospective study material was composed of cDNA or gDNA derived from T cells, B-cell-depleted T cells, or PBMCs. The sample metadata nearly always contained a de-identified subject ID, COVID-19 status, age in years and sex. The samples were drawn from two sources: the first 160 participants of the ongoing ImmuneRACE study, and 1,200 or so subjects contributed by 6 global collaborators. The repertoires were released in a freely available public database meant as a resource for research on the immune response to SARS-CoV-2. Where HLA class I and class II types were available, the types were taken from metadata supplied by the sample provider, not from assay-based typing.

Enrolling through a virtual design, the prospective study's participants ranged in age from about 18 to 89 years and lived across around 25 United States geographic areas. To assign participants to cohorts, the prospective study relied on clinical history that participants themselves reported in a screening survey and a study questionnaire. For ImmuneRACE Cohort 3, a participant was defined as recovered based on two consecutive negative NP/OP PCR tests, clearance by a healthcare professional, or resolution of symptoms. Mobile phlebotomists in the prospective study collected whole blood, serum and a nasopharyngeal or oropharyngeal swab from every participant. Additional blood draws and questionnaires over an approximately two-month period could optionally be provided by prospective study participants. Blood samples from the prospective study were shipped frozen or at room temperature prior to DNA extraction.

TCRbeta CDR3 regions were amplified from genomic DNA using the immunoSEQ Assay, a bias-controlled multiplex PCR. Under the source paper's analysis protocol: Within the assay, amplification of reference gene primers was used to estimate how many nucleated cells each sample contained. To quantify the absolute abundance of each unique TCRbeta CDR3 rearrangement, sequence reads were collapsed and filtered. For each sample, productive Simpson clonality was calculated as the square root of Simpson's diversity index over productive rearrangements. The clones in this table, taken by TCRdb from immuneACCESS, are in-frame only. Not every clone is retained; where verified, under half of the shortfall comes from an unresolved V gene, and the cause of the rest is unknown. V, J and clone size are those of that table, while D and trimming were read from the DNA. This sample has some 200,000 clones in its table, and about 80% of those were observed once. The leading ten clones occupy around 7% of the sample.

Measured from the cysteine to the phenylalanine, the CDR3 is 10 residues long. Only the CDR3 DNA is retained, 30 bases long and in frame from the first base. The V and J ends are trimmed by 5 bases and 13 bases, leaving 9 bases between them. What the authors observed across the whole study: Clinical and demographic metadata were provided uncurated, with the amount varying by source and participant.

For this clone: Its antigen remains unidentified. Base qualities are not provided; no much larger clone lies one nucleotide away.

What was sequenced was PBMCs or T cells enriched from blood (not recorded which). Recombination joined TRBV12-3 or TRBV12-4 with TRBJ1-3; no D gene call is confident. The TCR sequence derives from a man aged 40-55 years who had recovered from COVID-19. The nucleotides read TGTGCCAGCAGTCGTGGTGCGATATATTTT. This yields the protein CASSRGAIYF.